A selection of T cell receptor beta chains follows, all from one sample in a study of CD8+ T cells in alopecia areata. Repertoires were generated with immunoSEQ multiplex PCR, while TCRdb's copy carries only in-frame clones and drops some. The table includes almost 250,000 clones, roughly two thirds detected once. The sample here was CD4+ T cells sorted from blood, taken at week 0. These receptors were taken from a human donor with alopecia areata. CDR3s include the opening cysteine and the closing phenylalanine or tryptophan. A D gene is named only where the DNA matches it firmly. Some rows have no size entry. The others give once, few or many, or a class for an expanded clone.

v_gene	abundance	d_gene	j_gene	CDR3nt	CDR3aa
TRBV29-1	few	TRBD1	TRBJ2-5	TGCAGCGTAAAAATCGGACAGGGGGTAGAGACCCAGTACTTC	CSVKIGQGVETQYF
TRBV11-2	few	.	TRBJ2-7	TGTGCCAGCAGCTCGCGACAGGTCTCCTACGAGCAGTACTTC	CASSSRQVSYEQYF
TRBV2	.	.	TRBJ2-3	TGTGCCAGCAGGGTGACAGTTGATACGCAGTATTTT	CASRVTVDTQYF
TRBV2	few	.	TRBJ2-5	TGTGCCAGCAGTGACCAGACCGGGGAGACCCAGTACTTC	CASSDQTGETQYF
TRBV5-4	few	.	TRBJ1-1	TGTGCCAGCAGCGCAGACCTGAACACTGAAGCTTTCTTT	CASSADLNTEAFF
TRBV5-6	once	.	TRBJ1-2	TGTGCCAGCAGCCCAATCGGTCGCTCCGGGGCGGACTATGGCTACACCTTC	CASSPIGRSGADYGYTF
TRBV29-1	.	TRBD1	TRBJ2-7	TGCAGCGTCCCGGGACAGGGTTTAGGCGGGACCTACGAGCAGTACTTC	CSVPGQGLGGTYEQYF
TRBV5-4	.	.	TRBJ2-1	TGTGCCAGCAGCTTCTACAATGAGCAGTTCTTC	CASSFYNEQFF
TRBV5-1	once	.	TRBJ2-7	TGCGCCAGCAGCTTGGTTTTGGGGAACTACGAGCAGTACTTC	CASSLVLGNYEQYF
TRBV30	.	.	TRBJ1-4	TGTGCCTGGAAGGTCCAGGGCGGAGGGAAACTGTTTTTT	CAWKVQGGGKLFF
TRBV25-1	.	TRBD1	TRBJ1-2	TGTGCCAGCAGTGAACCACGGACAGGGGCTGGCTACACCTTC	CASSEPRTGAGYTF
TRBV29-1	.	.	TRBJ2-1	TGCAGCGTTTTGACAGGTACCATCGGTGAGCAGTTCTTC	CSVLTGTIGEQFF
TRBV7-7	.	.	TRBJ2-2	TGTGCTAGCAGCCCAATGCGGGGGAACACCGGGGAGCTGTTTTTT	CASSPMRGNTGELFF
TRBV4-1	.	.	TRBJ2-7	TGCGCCAGCAGCCAAGAGGCATGGGGGCTTTGGAAGTACTTC	CASSQEAWGLWKYF
TRBV29-1	.	.	TRBJ2-1	TGCAGCGTACCTAAGCTATATGAGCAGTTCTTC	CSVPKLYEQFF
TRBV9	.	.	TRBJ2-3	TGTGCCAGCAGCGTAGAGAGAGATACGCAGTATTTT	CASSVERDTQYF
TRBV15	.	.	TRBJ2-1	TGTGCCACCAGTTGGACAGTCTACAATGAGCAGTTCTTC	CATSWTVYNEQFF
TRBV29-1	few	.	TRBJ2-1	TGCAGCGTCAGTGAGGGGACGCAGTTCTTC	CSVSEGTQFF
TRBV7-2	few	.	TRBJ1-1	TGTGCCAGCAGCCCGGGACGGGTGAACACTGAAGCTTTCTTT	CASSPGRVNTEAFF
TRBV2	.	.	TRBJ2-2	TGTGCCAGCAGTGAGAACAGTCCTGGAGGGGAGCTGTTTTTT	CASSENSPGGELFF
TRBV5-6	.	.	TRBJ1-6	TGTGCCAGCAGACGCGAGGGTAATTCACCCCTCCACTTT	CASRREGNSPLHF
TRBV29-1	.	.	TRBJ2-2	TGCAGCGGGGTTTCCCAGGGGATCGGGGAGCTGTTTTTT	CSGVSQGIGELFF
TRBV29-1	.	.	TRBJ1-1	TGCAGCGTTACGGGGGCAGGAACTGAAGCTTTCTTT	CSVTGAGTEAFF